Listed below are T cell receptor beta chains from one sample, sequenced in a study of blood T cell repertoires in COVID-19. The repertoire was sequenced with immunoSEQ multiplex PCR; TCRdb's copy has only in-frame clones and lacks some. The sample comprises 45,000 to 70,000 clones, 70% to 90% of which are singletons, and 7.2% rests with the top ten. Sequenced sample: peripheral blood. The source of these receptors is a man between 60 and 70 years old with acute or convalescent COVID-19. Both conserved end residues are part of each CDR3. Each record gives: V gene, clone size, J gene, CDR3 protein. Only some rows state a clone size, as once, few, many or a class for expanded clones.

TRBV19,.,TRBJ2-5,CASSIRRETQYF
TRBV27,.,TRBJ2-5,CASRKGTSGVGETQYF
TRBV27,once,TRBJ2-2,CASSFYIGLASGELFF
TRBV7-2,.,TRBJ2-6,CASSRTGFGANVLTF
TRBV28,.,TRBJ1-5,CASSSSRGSQPQHF
TRBV6-6,.,TRBJ2-1,CASRDRGPYNEQFF
TRBV6-5,.,TRBJ2-1,CASETRGEQFF
TRBV29-1,.,TRBJ2-3,CSVEDESRGTDTQYF
TRBV5-5,.,TRBJ1-1,CASSLVHKNTEAFF
TRBV7-6,few,TRBJ1-6,CASSPGGGSPLHF
TRBV2,.,TRBJ2-3,CASSLSGGASRQYF
TRBV11-3,.,TRBJ1-1,CASSPARGPNTEAFF
TRBV27,.,TRBJ2-1,CASSPTSEPYNEQFF
TRBV6-2/TRBV6-3,.,TRBJ2-7,CASSYSRTTYEQYF
TRBV20-1,few,TRBJ1-1,CSAGQELEAFF
TRBV7-3,.,TRBJ2-1,CATQAQGEQFF
TRBV7-3,.,TRBJ2-3,CASSLERGGLYTQYF
TRBV6-5,.,TRBJ2-3,CASTPPRGFGDTQYF
TRBV7-9,.,TRBJ1-2,CASSHGTSGYTF
TRBV18,.,TRBJ2-1,CASSPRTGGSYNEQFF
TRBV3-1/TRBV3-2,.,TRBJ1-2,CASSQDRGQLGYTF
TRBV7-6,.,TRBJ2-2,CASSPGQGGTGELFF
TRBV30,.,TRBJ2-7,CAWNSGLQSYEQYF
TRBV21-1,few,TRBJ2-5,CASSKGLPGVVETQYF
TRBV6-4,.,TRBJ2-3,CASSDSTSGGDTQYF
TRBV30,.,TRBJ2-7,CAWTNRNEQYF
TRBV13,.,TRBJ2-1,CASSLGSFVGGQGVNEQFF
TRBV21-1,.,TRBJ2-4,CASSEVRGRFCVGKNIQYF
TRBV21-1,few,TRBJ1-5,CASSRGTSRELYSNQPQHF
TRBV21-1,once,TRBJ2-7,CASSKHGLAGGTYEQYF
TRBV6-5,.,TRBJ1-5,CASSSEGAGNQPQHF
TRBV24-1,.,TRBJ2-5,CATSDATSLSLAQYF
TRBV9,.,TRBJ1-6,CASSVGESSYNSPLHF
TRBV5-1,.,TRBJ2-7,CASKPGQTYEQYF
TRBV30,few,TRBJ2-7,CAWSVVGRTGKSYEQYF
TRBV9,.,TRBJ1-6,CASSPGQGKNSPLHF
TRBV5-8,.,TRBJ2-3,CASSLTDTQYF
TRBV6-6,.,TRBJ1-1,CASSYTEAFF
TRBV28,.,TRBJ2-7,CASRPSLGHRVTYF
TRBV3-1/TRBV3-2,.,TRBJ2-1,CASSRGPWSGTYNEQFF
TRBV18,.,TRBJ1-4,CASSPQGGNEKLFF
TRBV3-1/TRBV3-2,.,TRBJ2-6,CASSQGTGGPPGANVLTF
TRBV5-1,.,TRBJ2-7,CASSSGQATYEQYF
TRBV5-5,.,TRBJ1-1,CASSFSGTGGGYTEAFF
TRBV3-1/TRBV3-2,.,TRBJ2-3,CASSQGPGQTAGTQYF